This T cell receptor beta chain was recorded in a study of T cell repertoires in cytomegalovirus infection. Study as a whole: The public TCR beta signatures pointed to both CMV infection and matching HLA type.

TCRdb re-called the reads with MiXCR, one entry per CDR3 protein. This sample has around 900,000 distinct CDR3 sequences; about a third occur once, and the top ten carry 11% to 15%. In this sample, this clonotype turned up many times. The antigen is undetermined. Germline V gene lookup returns CDR1 SEHNR and CDR2 FQNEAQ (reference sequence). The ends were cut back, 3 bases at V and 0 bases at J, with 8 bases in the middle. This CDR3 has 15 residues. This specimen was cultured CD8+ T cells from PBMCs, taken from culture after CMV antigen stimulation. V is TRBV7-9 and J is TRBJ2-2, with TRBD2 as a possible D gene (5 bases). The TCR originated in a human donor in good health (CMV status not recorded). Some clones in this sample may be carry-over from other donors' samples. Here the CDR3 reads CASSFLDSNTGELFF. In DNA, the CDR3 is TGTGCCAGCAGCTTCTTGGACTCGAACACCGGGGAGCTGTTTTTT.